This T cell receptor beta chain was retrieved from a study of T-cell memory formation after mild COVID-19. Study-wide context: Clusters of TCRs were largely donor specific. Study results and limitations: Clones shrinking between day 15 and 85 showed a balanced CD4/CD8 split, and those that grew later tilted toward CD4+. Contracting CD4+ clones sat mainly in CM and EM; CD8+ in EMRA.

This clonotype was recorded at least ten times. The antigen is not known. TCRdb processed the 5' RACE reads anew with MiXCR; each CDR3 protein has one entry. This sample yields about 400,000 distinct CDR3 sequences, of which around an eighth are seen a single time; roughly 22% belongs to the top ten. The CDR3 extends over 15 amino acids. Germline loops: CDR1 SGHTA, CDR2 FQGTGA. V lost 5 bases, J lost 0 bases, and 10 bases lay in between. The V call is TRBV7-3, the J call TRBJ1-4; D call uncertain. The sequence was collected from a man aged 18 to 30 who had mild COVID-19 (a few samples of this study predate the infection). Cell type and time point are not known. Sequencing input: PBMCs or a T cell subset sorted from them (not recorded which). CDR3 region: CASSGNSATNEKLFF. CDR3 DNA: TGTGCCAGCAGCGGTAACAGCGCAACTAATGAAAAACTGTTTTTT.